This entry describes one T cell receptor beta chain. Its specificity is unknown. The PCR used 60 Vbeta and 13 Jbeta primers. The protocol was immunoSEQ multiplex PCR, while the TCRdb copy is restricted to in-frame clones and leaves out a portion. The sample data list 150,000 or so clones. The CDR3 sequence is 15 residues long. This entry is derived from a study of cytomegalovirus exposure and HLA in healthy donors. Study background: The study's early data release held about 85 million unique TCRs from HLA-typed donors.

Findings and caveats of the study: There were about 160 TCR beta chains listed as cytomegalovirus-associated. Researchers had no immune exposure information except CMV serostatus available. There were some V segments, including TRBV6-2 and TRBV6-3, excluded as indistinguishable.

This chain uses TRBV21-1 with TRBJ1-2; TRBD1 is the table's D call, not checked against the DNA. TRBV21-1 is described as a pseudogene. The receptor was isolated from a woman aged 40 to 50 in good health and CMV-seropositive. Sequencing used PBMCs. The CDR3 spells CASSKSVGFNYGYTF. The CDR3 DNA sequence: TGTGCCAGCAGCAAATCAGTTGGCTTTAACTATGGCTACACCTTC.